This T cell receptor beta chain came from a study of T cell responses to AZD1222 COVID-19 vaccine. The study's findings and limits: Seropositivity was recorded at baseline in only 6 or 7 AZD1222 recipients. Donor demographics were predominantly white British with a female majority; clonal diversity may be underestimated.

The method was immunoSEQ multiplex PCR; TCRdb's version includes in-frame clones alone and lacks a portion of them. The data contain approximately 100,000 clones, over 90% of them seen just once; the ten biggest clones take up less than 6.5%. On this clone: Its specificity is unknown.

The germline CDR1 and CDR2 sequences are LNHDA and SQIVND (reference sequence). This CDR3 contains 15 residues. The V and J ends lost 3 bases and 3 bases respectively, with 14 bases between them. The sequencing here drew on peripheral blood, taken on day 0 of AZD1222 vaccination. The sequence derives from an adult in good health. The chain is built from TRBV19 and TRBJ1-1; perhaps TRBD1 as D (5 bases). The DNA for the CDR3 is TGTGCCAGTAGTATCGGAGGGGACTTTTACACTGAAGCTTTCTTT. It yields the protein CASSIGGDFYTEAFF.